The sequence of this T cell receptor beta chain was determined in a study of CD4+ T cells in melanoma. General observations from the study: CD8+ T cell, macrophage and B cell function reportedly correlated with neoantigen-specific CD4+ T cells. Neoantigen-specific CD4+ T cells in melanoma reportedly had diverse differentiation states.

Measured with immunoSEQ multiplex PCR; TCRdb has only the in-frame clones, and not every one. The sample includes 5,500 to 7,500 clones, 69% of them seen just once. About this clone itself: Its specificity is unknown.

In germline, CDR1 is LNHDA, CDR2 SQIVND (reference sequence). Trimming removed 3 bases from V and 6 bases from J, with 12 bases in between. CDR3 length: 13 residues. V and J are TRBV19 and TRBJ2-7, with D perhaps TRBD1 or TRBD2 (5 bases each). Sequences were obtained from cells from a culture (not recorded whether cultured in vitro). The TCR originated in a human donor with melanoma. The DNA for the CDR3 is TGTGCCAGTAGTATTTCGGGGCCAGCCGAGCAGTACTTC. Protein sequence: CASSISGPAEQYF.